Described below is a single T cell receptor beta chain sequence and its context. This clonotype was seen repeatedly, ten times or more. Its recognized antigen is unknown. The junction shows a germline mismatch at one end, possibly a read error. The cysteine opens and the phenylalanine closes a CDR3 of 18 amino acids. Here the CDR3 DNA is all that survives: 54 bases in frame from base 1. The germline V gene sets CDR1 to SGHRS and CDR2 to YFSETQ. The TCR beta CDR3 regions were amplified from the RNA transcripts. A first-round RT-PCR of the TCR CDR3 used the HTBI primer set with the Qiagen OneStep RT-PCR kit. Libraries were constructed in a second round of multiplex PCR, after which size selection and purification were performed. Paired-end sequencing of the libraries was performed with 100 bp reads on an Illumina HiSeq2000. The authors' analysis ran thus. SOAPnuke was used to process the raw data, removing reads that contained adapters or uncalled bases, had a mean Phred below 15, or lacked an exact match to the constant primer or identifier. High-quality paired reads were merged using COPE v1.2.5, and each unique nucleotide sequence was defined as a clonotype. Clonotypes were aligned to IMGT TRBV, TRBD and TRBJ reference segments using MiTCR v1.1. The analysis was restricted to V-J combinations with a frequency above 0.0001, which together covered 98% to 99.2% of the repertoires. The TCS score was defined as the ratio of F50 (clonal expansion) to E x V (chaos), calculated using BLOSUM62-based TCRdist between CDR3 peptides within each V-J. Welch's t-statistics and random forest reduced around 550 V-J features to about 12, which were used in a naive Bayes classifier (R e1071). TCRdb ran its own pipeline on the public reads, namely fastp trimming at Q25 and MiXCR clone calling, and kept in-frame beta chains. For every CDR3 protein sequence, its rows merge into one entry that carries the most common genes and DNA. In this record, the V and J calls reflect TCRdb's handling and not the investigators' own analysis. A total of about half a million distinct CDR3 sequences appear in this sample, 15% to 20% of them only once. 25% to 35% of the sample is in the top ten clones.

This sample was taken from a study of T cells in Graves' hyperthyroidism and ophthalmopathy (dated by TCRdb to the late 2010s). As for the study more broadly: Peripheral blood was sampled at the time of initial diagnosis, prior to any treatment. A discovery cohort of around 98 patients, roughly 43 with Graves' ophthalmopathy and 55 to 60 with stable Graves' hyperthyroidism, was used to find distinguishing TCR V-J signatures. The 80 to 100 discovery patients were randomly divided into training and test sets at a 7:3 ratio. In addition, the study compared T-cell repertoires in thyroid tissue and in blood from roughly 6 Graves' hyperthyroidism patients. The paper reports TCR Vbeta CDR3 sequencing of roughly 140 peripheral blood samples: approximately 43 ophthalmopathy, approximately 74 hyperthyroidism and around 17 progressor patients. Once sampling was done, hyperthyroidism patients were given methimazole at a starting dose of 30 mg daily, whereas ophthalmopathy patients were given high-dose intravenous methylprednisolone. An independent validation cohort of about 20 hyperthyroidism patients and about 16 patients who later progressed to ophthalmopathy tested prospective prediction of ophthalmopathy. Overall results and qualifications from the work: Sample size was not statistically predetermined, and blinding of investigators to group allocation was not performed. A 13 V-J signature model separated ophthalmopathy from stable hyperthyroidism, with about 88% sensitivity and around 84% specificity in cross-validation and 80%/75% in testing. Blood samples also contained most of the expanded thyroid clonotypes (frequency above 0.001), which suggests that blood repertoires may reflect thyroid immune responses. In validation, progression to ophthalmopathy was predicted by the model with 55% to 71% sensitivity and roughly 72% specificity, a median of about 6.4 months before onset.

In the ophthalmopathy patients, disease was moderately to severely active, with a Clinical Activity Score of 3 or more, a NOSPECS grade of 4 or more, and a duration of less than 3 months. Any patient with an uncontrolled infection, another autoimmune disease, pregnancy or lactation was excluded. Clinical symptoms, serum thyroxine and TRAb, thyroid ultrasound, and orbital computed tomography formed the basis for the diagnoses. Ficoll-Paque density gradient centrifugation was used to isolate PBMCs from approximately 10 ml of fresh peripheral blood. Trizol reagent was used to extract total RNA, and RNA quality was then checked on an Agilent 2100 Bioanalyzer.

The sequenced material came from blood. The rearrangement joined TRBV5-1 to TRBJ1-2, with 9 junctional bases fitting TRBD1. This TCR was sampled from a woman in her twenties or thirties with Graves' ophthalmopathy. The CDR3 region reads CASSSSVDRGLTKYGYTF. At the DNA level, the sequence is TGCGCCAGCAGCTCATCGGTGGACAGGGGATTAACTAAGTATGGCTACACCTTC.